This T cell receptor (beta chain) appears in the sequencing data of a study of siplizumab effects on memory and regulatory T cells. Findings and limits, study-wide: For mappable alloreactive CD4+ clones, the mean Treg-derived fraction was less than 70% with siplizumab and roughly 25% in controls. Suppressive activity of Tregs proliferating in siplizumab cultures remained unconfirmed. Siplizumab caused a significant drop in alloreactive sequences traceable to unstimulated CD4+ memory cells.

The CDR3 length is 15 residues. V lost 5 bases to trimming and J lost 4 bases; unmatched junction nucleotides: 2. Germline lookup yields CDR1 SGHTA and CDR2 FQGNSA. In regard to this clone: Its antigen is not identified.

TCRdb's table, derived via immunoSEQ multiplex PCR, lists solely in-frame clones and lacks some. The repertoire consists of 75,000 to 100,000 clones, with just under 95% occurring once and the leading ten covering about 1.5%. The chain links TRBV7-2 to TRBJ2-3, with 14 bases that match TRBD2. The sequence came from a human donor in good health. The sample comprised non-Treg CD4+ T cells sorted from blood. This CDR3 reads CASSPGLAGADTQYF. CDR3 nucleotides: TGTGCCAGCAGCCCGGGACTAGCGGGGGCAGATACGCAGTATTTT.